Shown below are 10 T cell receptor beta chains from a single sample sequenced in a study of blood T cells in healthy people across ages. The use of a sample-barcoded 5' primer and a J-beta primer mix characterized a second PCR of about 6 to 12 cycles. One entry per CDR3 protein, called by TCRdb with MiXCR from the 5' RACE reads. The sample lists 1.6 million or so distinct CDR3 sequences, almost 35% occurring once. Sequencing was performed on blood. These receptors originate from a woman in her 30s in good health.

The table lists this clonotype with many counts. This CDR3 reads CAISESRDRGRETQYF. CDR3 nucleotide sequence: TGTGCCATCAGTGAGTCCCGGGACAGGGGACGAGAGACCCAGTACTTC. This chain links TRBV10-3 with TRBJ2-5; 10 bases agree with TRBD1. J was trimmed by 4 bases and V by 0 bases; bases with no gene match: 5. Germline V gives CDR1 ENHRY, CDR2 SYGVKD. There are 16 residues in the CDR3.

This chain connects TRBV4-2 to TRBJ1-5; D is unclear. There are 14 residues in the CDR3. V lost 1 base and J 7 bases, leaving 11 bases between the germline ends. The germline CDR1 and CDR2 sequences are LGHNA and YNFKEQ. The CDR3 DNA reads TGTGCCAGCAGCCAAGCTGACGGAGGGCAGCCCCAGCATTTT. Translated: CASSQADGGQPQHF.

This clonotype was counted only a few times. This chain connects TRBV5-1 to TRBJ2-5; 7 bases are a match to TRBD1. Trimming took 2 bases from V and 1 from J; bases not matched to a gene: 5. CDR3 length equals 15 residues. Germline V gives CDR1 SGHRS, CDR2 YFSETQ. The CDR3 nucleotides read TGCGCCAGCAGCTTAGGGTGGGACAGCCAAGAGACCCAGTACTTC. Protein: CASSLGWDSQETQYF.

In this sample, this clonotype turned up a few times. This CDR3 reads CASSEGAGAPYEQYF. Here the CDR3 DNA reads TGTGCCAGCAGCGAGGGAGCGGGAGCACCCTACGAGCAGTACTTC. V is TRBV9 and J is TRBJ2-7, with TRBD2 matching 8 bases. Germline loops: CDR1 SGDLS, CDR2 YYNGEE. There are 15 residues in the CDR3. Germline trimming cut 3 bases from V and 2 bases from J; bases unmatched to any gene: 7. The complete variable domain, with remaining parts taken from reference TRBV9 and TRBJ2-7, reads DSGVTQTPKHLITATGQRVTLRCSPRSGDLSVYWYQQSLDQGLQFLIQYYNGEERAKGNILERFSAQQFPDLHSELNLSSLELGDSALYFCASSEGAGAPYEQYFGPGTRLTVT.

This clonotype was counted only a few times. V gene TRBV11-2 combines with J gene TRBJ2-3; D possibly matches TRBD1 or TRBD2 (6 bases each). Germline CDR1 SGHAT, CDR2 FQNNGV. The CDR3 has 16 amino acids. The ends were cut back, 4 bases at V and 2 bases at J, with 16 bases in the middle. The CDR3 DNA reads as TGTGCCAGCAGCTCTTCCTTGGGGGGCAACACAGATACGCAGTATTTT. As protein: CASSSSLGGNTDTQYF.

This chain uses TRBV27 with TRBJ2-3, with D unclear. The CDR3 is made up of 14 amino acids. Germline V gene data show CDR1 as MNHEY and CDR2 as SMNVEV (reference sequence). V was shortened by 2 bases and J by 7 bases, with 13 bases between the two germline ends. CDR3 residues: CASSLTSRTYTQYF. CDR3 coding DNA: TGTGCCAGCAGTTTAACGTCCCGTACTTATACGCAGTATTTT.

This clonotype was seen at least ten times. At one of its ends the junction is not consistent with the germline gene, which may arise from a read error. V is TRBV5-1 and J is TRBJ1-5, with 7 bases that match TRBD1. Germline lookup yields CDR1 SGHRS and CDR2 YFSETQ. The CDR3 runs to 14 residues. CDR3 DNA sequence: TGTGCCAGCAGTCCCGGACAGGGCAATCAGCCCCAGCATTTT. Its protein product is CASSPGQGNQPQHF. The complete variable domain, with remaining parts taken from reference TRBV5-1 and TRBJ1-5, reads KAGVTQTPRYLIKTRGQQVTLSCSPISGHRSVSWYQQTPGQGLQFLFEYFSETQRNKGNFPGRFSGRQFSNSRSEMNVSTLELGDSALYLCASSPGQGNQPQHFGDGTRLSIL.

At least ten counts were recorded for this clonotype. This chain joins TRBV10-3 and TRBJ1-2, with a possible D match to TRBD1 (5 bases). Trimming took 8 bases from V and 8 from J, leaving 12 bases between them. Germline loops: CDR1 ENHRY, CDR2 SYGVKD. The CDR3 is made up of 11 amino acids. In nucleotides, the CDR3 is TGTGCCATCCGGGACGGCCCCGGCTACACCTTC. This sequence encodes CAIRDGPGYTF.

This clonotype has only a few counts. The J gene is TRBJ1-2, the V gene TRBV3-1, with D possibly TRBD1 on 5 matching bases. The germline V and J ends were trimmed by 1 base and 2 bases, with 11 bases remaining between them. Germline CDR1 is LGHDT and CDR2 is YNNKEL (reference sequence). This CDR3 contains 15 residues. CDR3 bases: TGTGCCAGCAGCCAAGGAGGGGTTGAGAACTATGGCTACACCTTC. Translated, it gives CASSQGGVENYGYTF.

Regarding this clonotype: This may stem from a read error, because a much larger clone lies one nucleotide away. The chain joins TRBV11-2 to TRBJ2-1; a possible D gene is TRBD2 (6 bases). Trimming left V 0 bases short and J 9 bases short, with 9 bases between. Germline loops: CDR1 SGHAT, CDR2 FQNNGV. The length of the CDR3 is 13 residues. The CDR3 loop is CASSLESRGEQFF. The CDR3 nucleotides are TGTGCCAGCAGCTTAGAATCGCGGGGTGAGCAGTTCTTC.